These T cell receptor beta chains were read from a single sample in a study of blood T cell repertoires in COVID-19. The protocol was immunoSEQ multiplex PCR, while the TCRdb copy is restricted to in-frame clones and leaves out a portion. The table records 65,000 to 90,000 clones, 70% to 85% of them present only once. The sample taken for sequencing was peripheral blood. The source is a man between 60 and 75 years old with active or convalescent COVID-19. CDR3s include the opening cysteine and the closing phenylalanine or tryptophan. The order of the fields is V gene, D gene, clone size, J gene, CDR3 protein, CDR3 DNA. The D gene is left open where the match is weak. Clone size is not always given. Where it is, it says once, few, many or a class for expanded clones.

TRBV7-9	.	.	TRBJ1-1	CASSSRGTEAFF	TGTGCCAGCAGCTCGAGGGGGACTGAAGCTTTCTTT
TRBV9	.	.	TRBJ1-2	CASKGSTGENYGYTF	TGTGCCAGCAAGGGTTCCACGGGGGAAAACTATGGCTACACCTTC
TRBV10-3	.	.	TRBJ1-1	CAIQDKRGSTEAFF	TGTGCCATCCAGGATAAAAGGGGATCCACTGAAGCTTTCTTT
TRBV6-6	TRBD2	.	TRBJ2-3	CASSHAGTSGPSVTQYF	TGTGCCAGCAGTCACGCCGGGACTAGCGGACCTTCGGTTACGCAGTATTTT
TRBV5-1	TRBD1	.	TRBJ1-5	CASRQGEASQPQHF	TGCGCCAGTCGACAGGGGGAGGCCAGTCAGCCCCAGCATTTT
TRBV4-2	TRBD2	.	TRBJ2-5	CASSQGGGAGDSGTQYF	TGTGCCAGCAGCCAAGGGGGTGGTGCGGGGGATTCGGGGACCCAGTACTTC
TRBV7-2	.	.	TRBJ1-1	CASSLAPAGAGSGAFF	TGTGCCAGCAGCTTAGCGCCAGCGGGGGCTGGGTCTGGGGCTTTCTTT
TRBV5-6	.	.	TRBJ1-5	CASSLGQNNQPQHF	TGTGCCAGCAGCTTGGGACAGAACAATCAGCCCCAGCATTTT
TRBV5-4	.	.	TRBJ2-2	CASSLFPGELFF	TGTGCCAGCAGCCTATTCCCCGGGGAGCTGTTTTTT
TRBV18	.	.	TRBJ2-2	CASSPNRENTGELFF	TGTGCCAGCTCACCGAACAGGGAGAACACCGGGGAGCTGTTTTTT
TRBV4-1	.	.	TRBJ2-7	CASSRGTADYEQYF	TGCGCCAGCAGCCGCGGGACAGCTGATTACGAGCAGTACTTC
TRBV5-4	TRBD1	.	TRBJ2-7	CASSLGRTGGPYF	TGTGCCAGCAGCTTGGGGCGGACAGGGGGGCCGTACTTC
TRBV18	.	.	TRBJ2-3	CASSVPPSTDTQYF	TGTGCCAGCTCCGTTCCCCCTAGCACAGATACGCAGTATTTT
TRBV19	.	.	TRBJ1-4	CASSSIEGEKLFF	TGTGCCAGTAGTTCAATTGAGGGAGAAAAACTGTTTTTT
TRBV5-1	TRBD2	.	TRBJ2-3	CASTRTSGFTDTQYF	TGCGCCAGCACGCGGACTAGCGGGTTCACAGATACGCAGTATTTT
TRBV5-4	TRBD1	.	TRBJ2-7	CASSLTGTGSSYEQYF	TGTGCCAGCAGCTTGACCGGGACAGGGAGCTCCTACGAGCAGTACTTC
TRBV4-1	TRBD2	.	TRBJ2-1	CASSQGLAGRDEQFF	TGCGCCAGCAGCCAAGGACTAGCGGGTAGGGATGAGCAGTTCTTC
TRBV5-6	TRBD2	.	TRBJ2-5	CASTGLAGEETQYF	TGTGCCAGCACGGGACTAGCGGGGGAAGAGACCCAGTACTTC
TRBV27	.	.	TRBJ2-3	CASSFPRGGGTDTQYF	TGTGCCAGCAGTTTCCCTCGGGGTGGGGGCACAGATACGCAGTATTTT
TRBV19	.	.	TRBJ1-1	CASSPWPATSGFTEAFF	TGTGCCAGTAGCCCCTGGCCAGCGACGAGTGGCTTCACTGAAGCTTTCTTT
TRBV5-4	TRBD2	.	TRBJ2-3	CASQEGLAESAQYF	TGTGCCAGTCAAGAGGGACTAGCGGAGTCGGCGCAGTATTTT
TRBV9	.	.	TRBJ1-3	CASSFSPERVGSNTIYF	TGTGCCAGCAGCTTCTCCCCCGAGCGGGTTGGCTCGAACACCATATATTTT
TRBV24-1	TRBD1	.	TRBJ1-5	CATSDLAGTDEQPQHF	TGTGCCACCAGTGATTTGGCAGGGACAGACGAGCAGCCCCAGCATTTT
TRBV6-2/TRBV6-3	.	.	TRBJ1-5	CASSYPGQANQPQHF	TGTGCCAGCAGTTACCCCGGACAAGCCAATCAGCCCCAGCATTTT
TRBV7-2	TRBD2	.	TRBJ2-3	CASSLSGGANTQYF	TGTGCCAGCAGCTTGAGCGGGGGGGCGAATACGCAGTATTTT
TRBV5-1	.	.	TRBJ1-6	CASSLQEAGLLNSPLHF	TGCGCCAGCAGCTTGCAGGAAGCGGGGCTATTGAATTCACCCCTCCACTTT
TRBV5-1	.	.	TRBJ2-2	CASSWGLNTGELFF	TGCGCCAGCAGCTGGGGGCTGAACACCGGGGAGCTGTTTTTT
TRBV6-5	.	.	TRBJ1-1	CASYSDTEAFF	TGTGCCAGTTACTCGGACACTGAAGCTTTCTTT
TRBV18	.	.	TRBJ2-5	CASSPPSKETQYF	TGTGCCAGCTCACCACCTAGTAAAGAGACCCAGTACTTC
TRBV28	.	many	TRBJ1-1	CASSLLVGVTEAFF	TGTGCCAGCAGTTTACTTGTAGGGGTCACTGAAGCTTTCTTT
TRBV5-1	TRBD1	.	TRBJ1-3	CASSWGGTGERNTIYF	TGCGCCAGCAGCTGGGGTGGGACAGGGGAGCGGAACACCATATATTTT
TRBV11-2	.	.	TRBJ2-2	CASSLNWSEGELFF	TGTGCCAGCAGCTTAAACTGGTCGGAGGGGGAGCTGTTTTTT
TRBV19	.	.	TRBJ2-7	CASKKDGGTYEQYF	TGTGCCTCAAAAAAGGACGGGGGAACCTACGAGCAGTACTTC
TRBV27	.	.	TRBJ1-2	CASSSQAGDIKLANYGYTF	TGTGCCAGCAGTTCGCAGGCAGGTGATATTAAGTTAGCTAACTATGGCTACACCTTC
TRBV28	.	.	TRBJ2-7	CASSPYYEQYF	TGTGCCAGCAGTCCGTACTACGAGCAGTACTTC
TRBV2	.	.	TRBJ2-7	CASSEFETGDRSYEQYF	TGTGCCAGCAGTGAATTCGAAACTGGAGACCGATCCTACGAGCAGTACTTC
TRBV4-2	TRBD1	.	TRBJ1-4	CASSPGQEEKLFF	TGTGCCAGCAGCCCGGGACAGGAGGAAAAACTGTTTTTT
TRBV7-9	.	.	TRBJ1-3	CASSLVPAGNTIYF	TGTGCCAGCAGCTTAGTACCGGCTGGAAACACCATATATTTT
TRBV7-9	.	many	TRBJ1-1	CASSLAGPLAGKAFF	TGTGCCAGCAGCTTAGCGGGGCCCCTGGCTGGGAAAGCTTTCTTT
TRBV25-1	TRBD1	few	TRBJ1-6	CASSEPYLTGSLLHF	TGTGCCAGCAGTGAGCCTTACCTGACAGGGAGTCTCCTCCACTTT
TRBV2	.	.	TRBJ2-1	CASSVPDSFLGYNEQFF	TGTGCCAGCAGTGTCCCGGACAGCTTCTTGGGCTACAATGAGCAGTTCTTC
TRBV14	.	.	TRBJ1-4	CASSQEWQAQLFF	TGTGCCAGCAGCCAAGAGTGGCAGGCTCAACTGTTTTTT
TRBV4-3	.	once	TRBJ1-2	CASSQQAYVDSSRGYTF	TGCGCCAGCAGCCAACAAGCCTATGTGGACAGTAGTAGGGGCTACACCTTC
TRBV6-5	TRBD1	.	TRBJ1-2	CASSYLLDRGTGYTF	TGTGCCAGCAGTTACTTGTTGGACAGGGGAACTGGCTACACCTTC
TRBV10-3	TRBD1	.	TRBJ2-2	CATKIGTGVNTGELFF	TGTGCCACCAAGATCGGGACAGGGGTAAACACCGGGGAGCTGTTTTTT
TRBV4-2	TRBD1	once	TRBJ2-1	CASSQAHRQGAYNEQFF	TGTGCCAGCAGCCAAGCCCACAGGCAGGGGGCCTACAATGAGCAGTTCTTC
TRBV28	TRBD1	.	TRBJ1-6	CASSLLAGQGLDSPLHF	TGTGCCAGCAGTTTACTAGCCGGACAGGGTTTGGATTCACCCCTCCACTTT
TRBV11-2	.	.	TRBJ1-3	CASSPGVPGNTIYF	TGTGCCAGCAGTCCAGGGGTCCCCGGAAACACCATATATTTT
TRBV5-4	.	.	TRBJ1-2	CASTGAGRNGYTF	TGTGCCAGCACAGGGGCGGGCAGGAACGGCTACACCTTC
TRBV2	TRBD1	.	TRBJ1-2	CASSVPTGGGSYTF	TGTGCCAGCAGTGTCCCTACAGGGGGCGGAAGCTACACCTTC
TRBV2	TRBD1	.	TRBJ1-3	CASSEARGQGNTIYF	TGTGCCAGCAGTGAAGCGCGAGGACAGGGGAACACCATATATTTT
TRBV28	TRBD1	once	TRBJ1-2	CASGDRGYGYTF	TGTGCCAGCGGGGACAGGGGTTATGGCTACACCTTC
TRBV7-2	TRBD2	.	TRBJ2-3	CASSFGGADTQYF	TGTGCCAGCAGCTTCGGGGGGGCGGATACGCAGTATTTT
TRBV6-6	TRBD1	.	TRBJ1-2	CASSYSTGGGYTF	TGTGCCAGCAGTTACTCGACAGGGGGCGGCTACACCTTC
TRBV16	.	.	TRBJ1-1	CASSPPLGGTEAFF	TGTGCCAGCAGCCCTCCCCTCGGGGGGACTGAAGCTTTCTTT
TRBV2	TRBD1	few	TRBJ2-3	CASRETGADTQYF	TGTGCCAGCAGAGAGACAGGGGCAGATACGCAGTATTTT
TRBV5-1	TRBD1	many	TRBJ1-3	CASSLEGANTIYF	TGCGCCAGCAGCTTGGAGGGGGCGAACACCATATATTTT
TRBV2	TRBD1	.	TRBJ2-7	CASSGGGTGAYEQYF	TGTGCCAGCAGTGGAGGAGGGACAGGGGCCTACGAGCAGTACTTC
TRBV5-1	.	.	TRBJ2-5	CASSFSQGQETQYF	TGCGCCAGCAGCTTTTCTCAGGGACAAGAGACCCAGTACTTC
TRBV9	.	.	TRBJ1-3	CASSGYGGASSGNTIYF	TGTGCCAGCAGCGGCTACGGAGGGGCGAGCTCTGGAAACACCATATATTTT